The 23 T cell receptor beta chains listed next were all sequenced from one sample in a study of Ad26.COV2.S vaccination and SARS-CoV-2 variants. The data were produced by immunoSEQ multiplex PCR, yet TCRdb's version contains in-frame clones alone and is incomplete. The table has roughly 460,000 clones, 80% to 90% seen once. Stated treatment: over 15 received Ad26.COV2.S at low or high dose, single or two shots; about 5 received placebo; per-sample allocation not given. Day 63 following the first vaccine or placebo injection was when the samples were taken. The specimen comprised peripheral blood, sampled in a trial of Ad26.COV2.S vaccine versus placebo. The source is a person aged 18-60 years who received the Ad26.COV2.S COVID-19 vaccine or a placebo.

This chain links TRBV20-1 with TRBJ2-7, with D unresolved. CDR1 is DFQATT, CDR2 SNEGSKA, per germline (reference sequence). The V gene lost 2 bases and the J gene lost 6 bases, with 8 bases spanning the gap. The CDR3 has 11 residues. The DNA of the CDR3 is TGCAGTGCTAGACCCGGGCTCGAGCAGTACTTC. Amino acids: CSARPGLEQYF.

The V call is TRBV29-1, the J call TRBJ1-2; D ambiguous. Germline V CDR1 and CDR2: SQVTM, ANQGSEA. Trimming left V 6 bases short and J 0 bases short, with 11 bases between. This CDR3 is built from 13 residues. The CDR3 DNA reads TGCAGCGTGGACGACGAGACTAACTATGGCTACACCTTC. Translated, it gives CSVDDETNYGYTF.

This clone was seen just once. This chain uses TRBV19 with TRBJ1-1; D call uncertain. The germline V gene has CDR1 LNHDA and CDR2 SQIVND (reference sequence). CDR3 size: 13 residues. V was trimmed by 7 bases and J by 0 bases, leaving 9 bases between them. In DNA, the CDR3 is TGTGCCAGTACCCCCGGGCTGAACACTGAAGCTTTCTTT. Its translation is CASTPGLNTEAFF. Together with reference TRBV19 and TRBJ1-1, the CDR3 gives the full variable domain: DGGITQSPKYLFRKEGQNVTLSCEQNLNHDAMYWYRQDPGQGLRLIYYSQIVNDFQKGDIAEGYSVSREKKESFPLTVTSAQKNPTAFYLCASTPGLNTEAFFGQGTRLTVV.

V is TRBV4-3 and J is TRBJ1-2; D gene unclear. Looked up from germline, CDR1 is LGHNA and CDR2 is YSLEER. The CDR3 has 14 residues. Between the trimmed V and J ends, which lost 0 bases and 4 bases, there was a span of 9 bases. The CDR3 sequence is CASSQEWDLYGYTF. CDR3 bases: TGCGCCAGCAGCCAAGAGTGGGATCTCTATGGCTACACCTTC.

The CDR3 here is CASSSQGAGGYTF. CDR3 in DNA: TGTGCCAGCAGCAGCCAGGGGGCGGGAGGCTACACCTTC. The rearrangement uses TRBV11-2 and TRBJ1-2; 8 nucleotides line up with TRBD1. V shed 5 bases, J shed 8 bases, and the junction held 7 bases outside the gene matches. The CDR3 length is 13 residues. Germline values: CDR1 SGHAT, CDR2 FQNNGV. The complete variable domain, with remaining parts taken from reference TRBV11-2 and TRBJ1-2, reads EAGVAQSPRYKIIEKRQSVAFWCNPISGHATLYWYQQILGQGPKLLIQFQNNGVVDDSQLPKDRFSAERLKGVDSTLKIQPAKLEDSAVYLCASSSQGAGGYTFGSGTRLTVV.

The rearrangement uses TRBV18 and TRBJ2-2; D not certain. The CDR3 totals 13 residues. Germline V gene lookup returns CDR1 KGHSH and CDR2 LQKENI. V was clipped by 2 bases and J by 5 bases, with 6 bases between them. The CDR3 region has the DNA TGTGCCAGCTCACCATTAGCAACCGGGGAGCTGTTTTTT. It specifies CASSPLATGELFF.

A note on this clone: The sample holds other DNA sequences that translate to the same CDR3. The rearrangement links TRBV5-1 to TRBJ2-7, with a possible D match to TRBD1 (6 bases). This CDR3 spans 13 amino acids. Germline-derived CDR1 and CDR2 are SGHRS and YFSETQ. Trimming pared 2 bases from V and 2 bases from J, leaving 8 bases between. The CDR3 protein is CASSFRGTYEQYF. In DNA form, the CDR3 reads TGCGCCAGCAGCTTCAGGGGAACCTACGAGCAGTACTTC. Full variable domain (rest looked up from reference TRBV5-1 and TRBJ2-7): KAGVTQTPRYLIKTRGQQVTLSCSPISGHRSVSWYQQTPGQGLQFLFEYFSETQRNKGNFPGRFSGRQFSNSRSEMNVSTLELGDSALYLCASSFRGTYEQYFGPGTRLTVT.

This chain uses TRBV27 with TRBJ1-1; D uncertain. V was cut by 1 base and J by 2 bases, with 8 bases left in between. The CDR3 totals 14 residues. Germline CDR1 and CDR2: MNHEY and SMNVEV (reference sequence). This CDR3 reads CASSLFGPNTEAFF. The CDR3 DNA reads as TGTGCCAGCAGTTTATTCGGGCCAAACACTGAAGCTTTCTTT.

The rearrangement uses TRBV2 and TRBJ2-1, with 11 bases aligning to TRBD2. Trimming removed 6 bases from V and 6 bases from J; junction bases left unmatched: 10. Germline assignment: CDR1 SNHLY and CDR2 FYNNEI. This CDR3 spans 16 amino acids. CDR3 coding DNA: TGTGCCAGCAGGAGGGGGACTAGCGGAAGGTTCAATGAGCAGTTCTTC. Its protein product is CASRRGTSGRFNEQFF. The complete variable domain, with remaining parts taken from reference TRBV2 and TRBJ2-1, reads EPEVTQTPSHQVTQMGQEVILRCVPISNHLYFYWYRQILGQKVEFLVSFYNNEISEKSEIFDDQFSVERPDGSNFTLKIRSTKLEDSAMYFCASRRGTSGRFNEQFFGPGTRLTVL.

The gene calls are TRBV18 and TRBJ1-4; D not certain. This CDR3 region has 14 residues. Germline values: CDR1 KGHSH, CDR2 LQKENI. The ends were cut back, 6 bases at V and 5 bases at J, with 13 bases in the middle. The CDR3 sequence is CASSLDFGNEKLFF. Written as DNA, the CDR3 is TGTGCCAGCTCGCTGGATTTCGGAAATGAAAAACTGTTTTTT. Based on the CDR3 plus reference TRBV18 and TRBJ1-4, the full variable domain is NAGVMQNPRHLVRRRGQEARLRCSPMKGHSHVYWYRQLPEEGLKFMVYLQKENIIDESGMPKERFSAEFPKEGPSILRIQQVVRGDSAAYFCASSLDFGNEKLFFGSGTQLSVL.

This clone was detected a few times. The chain joins TRBV10-3 to TRBJ1-3, with 10 bases identical to TRBD1. V lost 6 bases and J lost 0; bases outside the gene matches: 5. CDR3 length equals 16 residues. Germline V CDR1 and CDR2: ENHRY, SYGVKD. CDR3 in DNA: TGTGCCATCAGCGGACAGGGGGGTAGCTCTGGAAACACCATATATTTT. As protein: CAISGQGGSSGNTIYF.

CDR3 nucleotides: TGTGCCTGGAGTGTAGATGGGAGGGATTTAGGGAATTCACCCCTCCACTTT. Translated, it gives CAWSVDGRDLGNSPLHF. The gene calls are TRBV30 and TRBJ1-6, with no clear D. The CDR3 is made up of 17 amino acids. V was shortened by 0 bases and J by 7 bases, with 19 bases between the two germline ends. The germline V gene has CDR1 GTSNPN and CDR2 SVGIG (reference sequence).

The chain joins TRBV27 to TRBJ1-2; the D is unclear. There are 18 residues in the CDR3. V gave up 5 bases and J gave up 0 bases, with 22 bases separating them. Germline V gene lookup returns CDR1 MNHEY and CDR2 SMNVEV (reference sequence). In DNA form, the CDR3 reads TGTGCCAGCAGTCCATATCCCCGTGGAGTGGTATCTAACTATGGCTACACCTTC. Protein product: CASSPYPRGVVSNYGYTF.

The gene calls are TRBV7-6 and TRBJ1-2, with D uncertain. The CDR3 is 15 residues long. V lost 1 base, J lost 3 bases, and 12 bases lay in between. The V gene's germline CDR1 is SGHVS and CDR2 FNYEAQ. The CDR3 DNA follows: TGTGCCAGCAGCTTAGGCCCAGAAGAATACTATGGCTACACCTTC. Amino acid sequence: CASSLGPEEYYGYTF.

V gene TRBV2 combines with J gene TRBJ1-1, with D unresolved. The CDR3 is made up of 10 amino acids. V lost 6 bases, J lost 3 bases, and 2 bases lay in between. Germline assignment: CDR1 SNHLY and CDR2 FYNNEI. CDR3 DNA: TGTGCCAGCAGGTACACTGAAGCTTTCTTT. This gives the protein CASRYTEAFF.

The CDR3 sequence is CASSHWGDSGANVLTF. The CDR3 region has the DNA TGTGCCAGCAGCCACTGGGGGGACTCTGGGGCCAACGTCCTGACTTTC. This chain links TRBV3-1 (or the pseudogene TRBV3-2) with TRBJ2-6, with D possibly matching TRBD2 (6 bases). This CDR3 comprises 16 residues. V dropped 3 bases and J dropped 0 bases, with 9 bases sitting between them. The germline gives CDR1 LGHDT, CDR2 YNNKEL (reference sequence).

The V gene is TRBV12-3 or TRBV12-4, the J gene TRBJ2-1, with D tentatively TRBD2 (5 bases). This CDR3 is 13 amino acids long. Between the trimmed V and J ends, which lost 3 bases and 9 bases, there was a span of 12 bases. As DNA, the CDR3 is TGTGCCAGCAGTTTTGACTATTTGTTTGAGCAGTTCTTC. It codes for CASSFDYLFEQFF.

J is TRBJ2-1 and V is TRBV6-5; D is uncertain. The CDR3 is 11 residues long. V lost 7 bases, J lost 8 bases, and 9 bases lay in between. CDR1 and CDR2 from the germline V gene are MNHEY and SVGAGI. The CDR3, as DNA: TGTGCCAGCACGACTTTTGATGAGCAGTTCTTC. Translated: CASTTFDEQFF.

This clone was picked up one time. The chain links TRBV7-9 to TRBJ2-2, with TRBD2 matching over 10 bases. With V trimmed by 5 bases and J by 7 bases, 16 bases remained unmatched. This CDR3 is 18 amino acids long. The germline CDR1 and CDR2 sequences are SEHNR and FQNEAQ (reference sequence). As DNA, the CDR3 is TGTGCCAGCAGCAACCCCGGGACTAGCGAAGGAAAACACGGGGAGCTGTTTTTT. This translates into CASSNPGTSEGKHGELFF.

This chain joins TRBV12-5 and TRBJ2-7; D is ambiguous. The germline V gene has CDR1 LGHNT and CDR2 FRNRAP. V lost 9 bases to trimming and J lost 0 bases, with 21 bases between them. The CDR3 is 16 amino acids. The CDR3 sequence is CARPSTSKNHSYEQYF. CDR3 sequence (DNA): TGTGCTAGGCCCTCAACGAGCAAAAATCACTCCTACGAGCAGTACTTC.

The chain links TRBV6-5 to TRBJ2-7; a weak D match, TRBD2 (5 bases). Trimming removed 2 bases from V and 5 bases from J, with 10 bases in between. Germline loops: CDR1 MNHEY, CDR2 SVGAGI. There are 13 residues in the CDR3. DNA for the CDR3: TGTGCCAGCAGTTACGGGAGAAGCGACGAGCAGTACTTC. Its translation is CASSYGRSDEQYF.

This clone has a single count. This rearrangement joins TRBV19 to TRBJ1-2; D is unclear. Trimming cost V 3 bases and J 0 bases, with 8 bases left between them. In germline, CDR1 is LNHDA, CDR2 SQIVND (reference sequence). CDR3 length: 14 residues. The CDR3 loop reads CASSIGRPNYGYTF. The CDR3, as DNA: TGTGCCAGTAGTATCGGCAGGCCTAACTATGGCTACACCTTC. The full variable domain, in which reference TRBV19 and TRBJ1-2 provide the parts outside the CDR3, is DGGITQSPKYLFRKEGQNVTLSCEQNLNHDAMYWYRQDPGQGLRLIYYSQIVNDFQKGDIAEGYSVSREKKESFPLTVTSAQKNPTAFYLCASSIGRPNYGYTFGSGTRLTVV.

The V call is TRBV6-2 or TRBV6-3, the J call TRBJ2-1; 7 bases are shared with TRBD2. Germline values: CDR1 MNHEY, CDR2 SVGEGT. V gave up 5 bases and J gave up 2 bases; unmatched junction bases: 3. This CDR3 region has 14 residues. CDR3 amino acids: CASSGGGAYNEQFF. The CDR3 region has the DNA TGTGCCAGCAGTGGTGGGGGGGCCTACAATGAGCAGTTCTTC.